This T cell receptor (beta chain) was found in a study of PD-1 blockade in classical Hodgkin lymphoma. Study-wide context: Every 2 weeks, patients got 3 mg/kg intravenous nivolumab. General study results and limits: Prior to therapy, complete responders displayed diversity much like that of newly diagnosed patients. CD4+ TCR diversity, unlike CD8+, rose significantly by C4D1.

There are a few counts of this clone. What it binds is not known. There was relapse after autologous stem cell transplantation in every patient, and there was variation in brentuximab vedotin exposure. Classifying best responses yielded complete response, partial response or progressive disease. Generated by immunoSEQ multiplex PCR, the TCRdb table keeps only in-frame clones and is missing some. The sample has tens of thousands of clones, about 82% seen once. CDR1 is SGHNT and CDR2 is YYREEE in the germline V gene (reference sequence). The CDR3 extends over 17 amino acids. V dropped 0 bases and J dropped 2; count of bases not matched to a gene: 2.

Source: peripheral blood mononuclear cells (PBMCs), taken at baseline. This TCR was recovered from a human donor with classical Hodgkin lymphoma. The chain uses TRBV5-4 and TRBJ2-2; 12 bases map to TRBD2. The CDR3 DNA sequence: TGTGCCAGCAGCTTGGGGACTAGCGGGAAAAACACCGGGGAGCTGTTTTTT. Encoded protein: CASSLGTSGKNTGELFF.